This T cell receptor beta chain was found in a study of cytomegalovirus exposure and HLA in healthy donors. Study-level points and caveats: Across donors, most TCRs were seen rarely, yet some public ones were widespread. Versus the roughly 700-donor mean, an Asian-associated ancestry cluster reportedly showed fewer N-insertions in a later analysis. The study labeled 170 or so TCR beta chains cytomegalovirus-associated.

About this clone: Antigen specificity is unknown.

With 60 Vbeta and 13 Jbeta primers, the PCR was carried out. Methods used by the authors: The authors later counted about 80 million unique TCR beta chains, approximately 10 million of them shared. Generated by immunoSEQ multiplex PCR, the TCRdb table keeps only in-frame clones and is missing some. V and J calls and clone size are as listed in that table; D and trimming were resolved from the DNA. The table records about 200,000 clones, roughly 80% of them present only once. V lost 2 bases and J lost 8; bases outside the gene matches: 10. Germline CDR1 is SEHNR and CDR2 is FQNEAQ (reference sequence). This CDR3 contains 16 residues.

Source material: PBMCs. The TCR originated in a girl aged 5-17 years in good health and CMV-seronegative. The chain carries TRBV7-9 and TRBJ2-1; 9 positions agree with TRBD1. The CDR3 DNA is TGTGCCAGCAGCTTAATGTGGGACAGGGTGTCTGATGAGCAGTTCTTC. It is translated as CASSLMWDRVSDEQFF.